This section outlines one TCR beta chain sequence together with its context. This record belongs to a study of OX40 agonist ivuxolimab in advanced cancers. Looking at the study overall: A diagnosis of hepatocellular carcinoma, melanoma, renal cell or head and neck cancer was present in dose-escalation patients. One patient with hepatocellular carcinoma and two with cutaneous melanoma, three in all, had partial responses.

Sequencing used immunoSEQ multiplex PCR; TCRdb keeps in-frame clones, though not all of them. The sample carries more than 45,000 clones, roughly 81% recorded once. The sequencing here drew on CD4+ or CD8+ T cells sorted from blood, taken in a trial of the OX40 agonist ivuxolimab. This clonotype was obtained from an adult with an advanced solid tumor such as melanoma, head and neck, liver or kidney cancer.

CDR3 nucleotides: TGCGCCAGCAGCCTCAGTGCTTCGGGCCTCTTCGAGCAGTACTTC. Translation gives CASSLSASGLFEQYF. The rearrangement links TRBV4-1 to TRBJ2-7; D uncertain. The CDR3 has 15 residues. Trimming took off 4 bases at V and 6 bases at J, with 19 bases between the two ends. CDR1 is MGHRA and CDR2 is YSYEKL in the germline V gene.